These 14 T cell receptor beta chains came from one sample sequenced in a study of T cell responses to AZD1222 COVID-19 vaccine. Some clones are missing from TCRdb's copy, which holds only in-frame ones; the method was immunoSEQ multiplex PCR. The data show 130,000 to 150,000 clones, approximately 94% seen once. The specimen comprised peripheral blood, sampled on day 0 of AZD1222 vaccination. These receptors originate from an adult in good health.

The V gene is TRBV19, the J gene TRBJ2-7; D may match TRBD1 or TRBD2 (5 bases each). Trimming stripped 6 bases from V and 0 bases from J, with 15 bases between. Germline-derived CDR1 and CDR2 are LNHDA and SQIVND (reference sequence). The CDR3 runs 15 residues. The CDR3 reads CASSERDPSSYEQYF. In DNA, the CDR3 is TGTGCCAGTAGCGAACGGGACCCCAGCTCCTACGAGCAGTACTTC.

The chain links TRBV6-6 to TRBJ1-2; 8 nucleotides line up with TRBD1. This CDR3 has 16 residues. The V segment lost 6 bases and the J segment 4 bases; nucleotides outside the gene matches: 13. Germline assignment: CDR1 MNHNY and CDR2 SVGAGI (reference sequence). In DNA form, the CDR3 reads TGTGCCAGCAGCCCCGGACAGGGCCATTCGGGCTATGGCTACACCTTC. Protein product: CASSPGQGHSGYGYTF.

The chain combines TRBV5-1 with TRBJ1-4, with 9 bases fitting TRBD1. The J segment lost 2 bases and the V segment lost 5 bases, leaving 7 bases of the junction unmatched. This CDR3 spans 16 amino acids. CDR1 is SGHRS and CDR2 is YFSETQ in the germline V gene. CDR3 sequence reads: CASRQGTGWTNEKLFF. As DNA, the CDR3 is TGCGCCAGCAGACAGGGGACAGGGTGGACTAATGAAAAACTGTTTTTT.

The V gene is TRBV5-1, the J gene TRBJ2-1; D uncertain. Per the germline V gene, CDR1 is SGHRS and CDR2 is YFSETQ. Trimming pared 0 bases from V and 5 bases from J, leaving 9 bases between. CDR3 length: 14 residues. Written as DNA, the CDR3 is TGCGCCAGCAGCTTGGGAAGCGCGGACAATGAGCAGTTCTTC. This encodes CASSLGSADNEQFF.

CDR3 sequence: CASTTEGSNSPLHF. CDR3 bases: TGTGCCAGTACGACAGAGGGCTCTAATTCACCCCTCCACTTT. The chain joins TRBV19 to TRBJ1-6; tentatively, D is TRBD1 (5 bases). The V gene's germline CDR1 is LNHDA and CDR2 SQIVND (reference sequence). This CDR3 region has 14 residues. Trimming took 7 bases from V and 6 from J, leaving 13 bases between them. Variable domain in full (rest from reference TRBV19 and TRBJ1-6): DGGITQSPKYLFRKEGQNVTLSCEQNLNHDAMYWYRQDPGQGLRLIYYSQIVNDFQKGDIAEGYSVSREKKESFPLTVTSAQKNPTAFYLCASTTEGSNSPLHFGNGTRLTVT.

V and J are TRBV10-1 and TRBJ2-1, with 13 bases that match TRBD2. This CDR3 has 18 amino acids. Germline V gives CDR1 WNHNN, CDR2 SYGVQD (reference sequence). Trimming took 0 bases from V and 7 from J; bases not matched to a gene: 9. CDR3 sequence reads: CASSESMGLAGRGNEQFF. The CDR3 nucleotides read TGCGCCAGCAGTGAGTCCATGGGACTAGCGGGGAGGGGGAATGAGCAGTTCTTC.

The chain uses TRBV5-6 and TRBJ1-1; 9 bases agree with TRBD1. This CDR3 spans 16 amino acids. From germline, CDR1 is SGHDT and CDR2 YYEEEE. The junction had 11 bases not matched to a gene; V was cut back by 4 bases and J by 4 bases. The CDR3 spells CASSDGTGRMGTEAFF. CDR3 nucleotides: TGTGCCAGCAGCGACGGGACAGGGAGGATGGGCACTGAAGCTTTCTTT.

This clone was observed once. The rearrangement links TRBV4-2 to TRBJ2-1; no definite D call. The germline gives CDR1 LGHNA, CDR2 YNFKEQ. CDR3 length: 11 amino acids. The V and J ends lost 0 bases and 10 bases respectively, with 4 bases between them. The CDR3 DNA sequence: TGTGCCAGCAGCCAAGAATCGGAGCAGTTCTTC. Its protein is CASSQESEQFF.

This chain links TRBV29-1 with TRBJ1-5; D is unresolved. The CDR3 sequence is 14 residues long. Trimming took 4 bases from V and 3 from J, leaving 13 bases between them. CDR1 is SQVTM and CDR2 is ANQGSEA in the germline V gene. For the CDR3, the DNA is TGCAGCGTTGGAGCTGTGGTTAACAATCAGCCCCAGCATTTT. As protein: CSVGAVVNNQPQHF.

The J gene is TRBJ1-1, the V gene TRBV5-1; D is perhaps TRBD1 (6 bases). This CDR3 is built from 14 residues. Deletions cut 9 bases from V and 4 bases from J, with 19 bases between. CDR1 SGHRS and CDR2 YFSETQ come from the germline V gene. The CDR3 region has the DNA TGCGCCACGGGTCGACAGGTCTCTAGCACTGAAGCTTTCTTT. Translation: CATGRQVSSTEAFF.

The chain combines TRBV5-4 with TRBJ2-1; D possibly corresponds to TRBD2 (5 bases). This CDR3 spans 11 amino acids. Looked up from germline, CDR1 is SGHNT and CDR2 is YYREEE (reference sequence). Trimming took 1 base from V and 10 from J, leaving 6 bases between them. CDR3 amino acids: CASSLRLEQFF. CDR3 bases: TGTGCCAGCAGCTTGCGACTAGAGCAGTTCTTC. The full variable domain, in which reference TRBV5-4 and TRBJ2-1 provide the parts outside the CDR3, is ETGVTQSPTHLIKTRGQQVTLRCSSQSGHNTVSWYQQALGQGPQFIFQYYREEENGRGNFPPRFSGLQFPNYSSELNVNALELDDSALYLCASSLRLEQFFGPGTRLTVL.

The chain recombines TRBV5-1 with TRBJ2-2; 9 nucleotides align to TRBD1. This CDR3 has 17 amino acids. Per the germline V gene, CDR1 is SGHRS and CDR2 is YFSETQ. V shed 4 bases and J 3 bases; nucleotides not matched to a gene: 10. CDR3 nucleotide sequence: TGCGCCAGCAGCCCCGGACCGGGACAGGGAGACACCGGGGAGCTGTTTTTT. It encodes CASSPGPGQGDTGELFF.

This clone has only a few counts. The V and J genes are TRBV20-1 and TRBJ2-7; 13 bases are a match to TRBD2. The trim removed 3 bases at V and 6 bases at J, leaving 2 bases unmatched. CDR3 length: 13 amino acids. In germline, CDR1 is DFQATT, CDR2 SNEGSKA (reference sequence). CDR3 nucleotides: TGCAGTGCTAGTGGACTAGCGGGAGTCGAGCAGTACTTC. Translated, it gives CSASGLAGVEQYF.

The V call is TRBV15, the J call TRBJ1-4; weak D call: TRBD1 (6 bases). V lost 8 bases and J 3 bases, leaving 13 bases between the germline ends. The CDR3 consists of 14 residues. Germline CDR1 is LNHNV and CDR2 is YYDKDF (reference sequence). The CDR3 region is CATPHEGANEKLFF. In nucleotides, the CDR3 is TGTGCCACCCCTCATGAGGGGGCTAATGAAAAACTGTTTTTT.